This T cell receptor (beta chain) was captured by sequencing in a study of cytomegalovirus exposure and HLA in healthy donors. The germline V gene encodes CDR1 SGHDT and CDR2 YYEEEE. V was shortened by 6 bases and J by 2 bases, with 18 bases between the two germline ends. The CDR3 totals 15 residues. PCR used 60 Vbeta primers and 13 Jbeta primers. TCRdb's copy holds only in-frame clones and misses some; the assay was immunoSEQ multiplex PCR. Of about 120,000 clones listed, around four fifths are singletons. This clonotype originated in a man in his forties in good health and CMV-seronegative. The sample was PBMCs. The rearrangement uses TRBV5-6 and TRBJ2-7; the D gene is possibly TRBD1 (6 bases). The CDR3 here is CASTGRQAGTYEQYF. The CDR3 DNA is TGTGCCAGCACCGGTAGACAGGCCGGAACCTACGAGCAGTACTTC.